The 17 T cell receptor beta chains presented below share a single source sample, sequenced in a study of high-grade serous ovarian cancer treatment subgroups. Tumor samples were obtained before definitive surgery or chemotherapy. The table came from immunoSEQ multiplex PCR; TCRdb's copy has only in-frame clones and leaves some out. The table lists around 4,300 clones, 70% to 85% of them singletons. The sequenced sample was tumor tissue. Receptors were obtained from a human donor with high-grade serous ovarian cancer.

This sequence joins TRBV6-5 and TRBJ2-1, with TRBD1 matching over 7 bases. The germline V gene has CDR1 MNHEY and CDR2 SVGAGI. The junction had 0 bases not matched to a gene; V was cut back by 2 bases and J by 5 bases. This CDR3 comprises 13 residues. CDR3: CASSYQGDNEQFF. The CDR3 DNA reads as TGTGCCAGCAGTTACCAGGGGGACAATGAGCAGTTCTTC.

This chain links TRBV6-6 with TRBJ1-1; D unclear. CDR1 MNHNY and CDR2 SVGAGI come from the germline V gene (reference sequence). The CDR3 consists of 13 residues. The V and J ends lost 4 bases and 4 bases respectively, with 10 bases between them. The CDR3 DNA reads as TGTGCCAGCAGTTCGTGGGGAATCACTGAAGCTTTCTTT. It codes for CASSSWGITEAFF.

The chain joins TRBV11-2 to TRBJ1-6; no firm D call. Germline V CDR1 and CDR2: SGHAT, FQNNGV. The CDR3 consists of 15 residues. V was cut by 0 bases and J by 7 bases, with 10 bases left in between. The CDR3 sequence: CASSLEGRPNSPLHF. The DNA of the CDR3 is TGTGCCAGCAGCTTAGAAGGACGCCCAAATTCACCCCTCCACTTT.

This chain joins TRBV6-1 and TRBJ2-5; 9 bases are shared with TRBD1. The germline CDR1 and CDR2 sequences are MNHNS and SASEGT. J lost 11 bases, V lost 7 bases, and 11 bases had no gene match. This CDR3 is 13 amino acids long. In nucleotides, the CDR3 is TGTGCCAGCATGGGACAGGGAACACAGGAGCAGTACTTC. This translates into CASMGQGTQEQYF.

The chain employs TRBV6-7 and TRBJ2-1, with D possibly being TRBD2 (5 bases). TRBV6-7 belongs to the ORF category, with a function that is uncertain. Trimming removed 2 bases from V and 6 bases from J, with 8 bases in between. The CDR3 is 13 amino acids. Here the CDR3 DNA reads TGTGCCAGCAGTTACGGAGGCCGCAATGAGCAGTTCTTC. It is translated as CASSYGGRNEQFF.

The CDR3 loop reads CASRGTGPGELFF. In DNA, the CDR3 is TGTGCCAGTCGGGGTACAGGGCCCGGGGAGCTGTTTTTT. The chain uses TRBV27 and TRBJ2-2, with D possibly TRBD1 on 6 matching bases. V lost 9 bases, J lost 6 bases, and 14 bases lay in between. Germline lookup yields CDR1 MNHEY and CDR2 SMNVEV (reference sequence). CDR3 length equals 13 residues.

V and J are TRBV28 and TRBJ2-7, with D possibly TRBD1 on 5 matching bases. The ends were cut back, 6 bases at V and 3 bases at J, with 9 bases in the middle. This CDR3 is built from 12 residues. Per the germline V gene, CDR1 is MDHEN and CDR2 is SYDVKM. The CDR3 region is CASSSTGYEQYF. The DNA for the CDR3 is TGTGCCAGCAGCAGTACAGGCTACGAGCAGTACTTC.

The J gene is TRBJ2-5, the V gene TRBV11-2; the match to TRBD1 covers 7 bases. The CDR3 runs 16 residues. After removal of 5 bases from V and 1 base from J, the junction contained 10 bases not matched to a gene. Germline lookup yields CDR1 SGHAT and CDR2 FQNNGV. This CDR3 reads CASSPRQGIFQETQYF. Written as DNA, the CDR3 is TGTGCCAGCAGCCCCCGACAGGGTATTTTCCAAGAGACCCAGTACTTC.

The chain combines TRBV29-1 with TRBJ2-3, with 8 nucleotides matching TRBD2. The V gene end was trimmed by 3 bases and the J gene end by 9 bases; junction bases not matched to a gene: 5. Germline V gene sequence: CDR1 SQVTM, CDR2 ANQGSEA. The CDR3 has 12 amino acids. The CDR3 region has the DNA TGCAGCGTTGAGGTAGCGGGGTTCACGCAGTATTTT. Encoded protein: CSVEVAGFTQYF.

The V call is TRBV9, the J call TRBJ1-2; 7 nucleotides agree with TRBD1. Trimming cost V 6 bases and J 7 bases; bases outside gene matches: 9. In germline, CDR1 is SGDLS, CDR2 YYNGEE. This CDR3 spans 13 amino acids. The CDR3 bases are TGTGCCAGCACAGAGGGGGCGAGCAGTGGCTACACCTTC. Its protein product is CASTEGASSGYTF.

V usage is TRBV28 and J usage is TRBJ2-2; D call uncertain. CDR3 length: 15 amino acids. The V and J ends lost 9 bases and 4 bases respectively, with 18 bases between them. Germline CDR1 is MDHEN and CDR2 is SYDVKM. CDR3 DNA sequence: TGTGCCAGTGACCCCTCTAGGGTTACCACCGGGGAGCTGTTTTTT. Amino acid sequence: CASDPSRVTTGELFF.

The CDR3: CASSPVTPLYNSPLHF. CDR3 in DNA: TGTGCCAGCAGTCCCGTTACCCCACTCTATAATTCACCCCTCCACTTT. The chain joins TRBV28 to TRBJ1-6; D is ambiguous. This CDR3 contains 16 residues. V lost 5 bases to trimming and J lost 3 bases, with 14 bases between them. In germline, CDR1 is MDHEN, CDR2 SYDVKM.

The V and J genes are TRBV7-3 and TRBJ2-1, with D maybe TRBD1 (5 bases). This CDR3 has 13 residues. CDR1 SGHTA and CDR2 FQGTGA come from the germline V gene. Deletions cut 2 bases from V and 8 bases from J, with 10 bases between. CDR3 bases: TGTGCCAGCAGCTTATGGCAGACAGATGAGCAGTTCTTC. Its protein is CASSLWQTDEQFF.

The chain employs TRBV6-1 and TRBJ2-3, with D maybe TRBD1 (6 bases). CDR1 is MNHNS and CDR2 is SASEGT in the germline V gene. Trimming stripped 8 bases from V and 3 bases from J, with 15 bases between. This CDR3 has 14 amino acids. CDR3 protein: CASLQGTGTDTQYF. As DNA, the CDR3 is TGTGCCAGCTTACAGGGAACGGGGACAGATACGCAGTATTTT.

The V gene is TRBV6-1, the J gene TRBJ2-1; TRBD2 matches 13 bases. The ends lost 6 bases at V and 8 bases at J; junction bases unmatched: 7. Per the germline V gene, CDR1 is MNHNS and CDR2 is SASEGT. The CDR3 is 15 amino acids. Written as DNA, the CDR3 is TGTGCCAGCAGCGCCACTAGCGGGGGGGGCGATGAGCAGTTCTTC. This gives the protein CASSATSGGGDEQFF.

This chain links TRBV5-4 with TRBJ2-7; D is uncertain. CDR1 SGHNT and CDR2 YYREEE come from the germline V gene (reference sequence). Trimming stripped 2 bases from V and 5 bases from J, with 8 bases between. The CDR3 covers 12 residues. The CDR3 DNA follows: TGTGCCAGCAGCTTCGGGCCGAACGAGCAGTACTTC. Its protein product is CASSFGPNEQYF. The full variable domain, its missing parts supplied by reference TRBV5-4 and TRBJ2-7, is ETGVTQSPTHLIKTRGQQVTLRCSSQSGHNTVSWYQQALGQGPQFIFQYYREEENGRGNFPPRFSGLQFPNYSSELNVNALELDDSALYLCASSFGPNEQYFGPGTRLTVT.

The genes are TRBV4-3 and TRBJ2-1; possibly TRBD1 or TRBD2 for D (5 bases each). The germline CDR1 and CDR2 sequences are LGHNA and YSLEER. The CDR3 runs 13 residues. V lost 5 bases, J lost 8 bases, and 13 bases lay in between. The CDR3 loop is CASSTPGGDEQFF. In DNA form, the CDR3 reads TGCGCCAGCAGCACACCTGGGGGTGATGAGCAGTTCTTC.